This is a list of T cell receptor beta chains from one sample in a study of cytomegalovirus exposure and HLA in healthy donors. Some clones are missing from TCRdb's copy, which holds only in-frame ones; the method was immunoSEQ multiplex PCR. This table holds 80,000 to 100,000 clones, 60% to 80% found once. The sample comprised PBMCs. Source of these receptors: a man aged 50 to 60 in good health and CMV-seropositive. The conserved cysteine and the conserved F or W are not part of the CDR3 here.

14 | TRBJ2-1 | TRBV7-6 | ASSSSGENSYNEQF
13 | TRBJ1-6 | TRBV7-2 | ASSLGPGSESPLH
10 | TRBJ1-1 | TRBV29-1 | SAHPSSTEAF
14 | TRBJ1-6 | TRBV6-6 | ASSFIGQGGDSPLN
9 | TRBJ1-4 | TRBV6-5 | ASRTGGKLF
14 | TRBJ1-1 | TRBV7-9 | ASSFETGGSNTEAF
12 | TRBJ2-7 | TRBV5-6 | ASSWGGEGREQY
11 | TRBJ2-2 | TRBV11-3 | ASSLTGSGELF
13 | - | TRBV5-4 | ASSPTRDSTYEQY
9 | TRBJ1-1 | TRBV27 | ASKQGTEAF
11 | TRBJ1-4 | TRBV10-3 | AISDGQNEKLF
12 | TRBJ1-4 | TRBV30 | AWSRGATNEKLF
12 | TRBJ2-7 | TRBV5-1 | ASSPRGSSYEQY
13 | TRBJ2-5 | TRBV7-9 | ASSSGTGGFGTQY
15 | TRBJ2-3 | TRBV15 | ATSREDGGARTDTQY